This T cell receptor (beta chain) was retrieved from a study of OX40 agonist ivuxolimab in advanced cancers. Study information: Patients were 82.7% male with ages roughly 20 to 90, mean about 65.

Profiling relied on immunoSEQ multiplex PCR, and the TCRdb table lists in-frame clones only, not all of them. The sample yields tens of thousands of clones, approximately 88% seen once. Turning to this clone: As yet, its antigen is unknown.

The CDR3 runs to 13 residues. Trimming shortened V by 2 bases and J by 8 bases, and 12 bases separated the two germline ends. Germline CDR1 is MNHEY and CDR2 is SMNVEV (reference sequence). Study-wide findings and caveats: Averaging showed that CD8+ T cells had more expanded clones than CD4+ did.

The sequencing here drew on CD4+ or CD8+ T cells sorted from blood, taken in a trial of the OX40 agonist ivuxolimab. J is TRBJ1-2 and V is TRBV27; D ambiguous. The receptor's source is an adult with an advanced solid tumor such as melanoma, head and neck, liver or kidney cancer. Here the CDR3 reads CASSLMGFRGYTF. In nucleotides, the CDR3 is TGTGCCAGCAGTTTAATGGGTTTTAGGGGCTACACCTTC.